This TCR beta chain emerged from a study of cytomegalovirus exposure and HLA in healthy donors. Study at large: Findings of an earlier analysis included about 120 million unique TCR beta sequences from 200 million or so T cells.

The study's findings and limits: Data from an earlier analysis indicated that most TCR beta V segments were productive either about 87% or about 30% of the time.

PCR primers comprised 60 Vbeta and 13 Jbeta primers. Sequencing was performed with immunoSEQ multiplex PCR; in TCRdb, only in-frame clones are kept and a portion is missing. The table includes fewer than 200,000 clones, roughly four fifths detected once. Notes on this clone: The antigen remains unidentified.

Germline values: CDR1 SEHNR, CDR2 FQNEAQ (reference sequence). The CDR3 is 12 residues long. With V trimmed by 8 bases and J by 2 bases, 2 bases remained unmatched. The chain joins TRBV7-9 to TRBJ2-7, with TRBD1 matching 8 bases. The sequence derives from a man in his forties or fifties in good health and CMV-seropositive. Sample: PBMCs. The CDR3: CASGRGPYEQYF. The CDR3 region has the DNA TGTGCCAGCGGCAGGGGGCCCTACGAGCAGTACTTC.